This entry lists 19 T cell receptor beta chains sequenced from one sample in a study of regulatory T cells in long-lasting Graves disease. Time point noted: persistent/refractory GD, antithyroid drugs over 5 years with positive TRAb. PBMC-extracted RNA yielded the TCR library. To make TCR beta libraries, researchers used iRepertoire HTBI primers and Arm-PCR of CDR3 regions. TCRdb reanalysed the multiplex PCR reads using MiXCR and keeps one entry per CDR3 protein. The sample consists of 400,000 or so distinct CDR3 sequences, about a quarter of them appearing once. The source material was peripheral blood mononuclear cells (PBMCs), sampled when the disease was refractory, from a patient treated with antithyroid drugs. These receptors were collected from a female donor with Graves disease.

For this clonotype: The junction does not match germline at one end; this may be a read error. The CDR3 reads CASSYSGGSISYEQYF. The CDR3 nucleotides read TGTGCCAGCAGTTACTCGGGCGGGAGTATTTCCTACGAGCAGTACTTC. V and J are TRBV6-4 and TRBJ2-7; the match to TRBD2 covers 7 bases. There are 16 residues in the CDR3. CDR1 and CDR2 (germline): MRHNA, SNTAGT.

The V and J genes are TRBV20-1 and TRBJ2-2; possibly TRBD2 for D (6 bases). This CDR3 comprises 14 residues. Germline V lookup: CDR1 DFQATT, CDR2 SNEGSKA (reference sequence). V dropped 6 bases and J dropped 1 base, with 12 bases sitting between them. The CDR3 DNA is TGCAGTGCCCCGCCAGCGGGGAACACCGGGGAGCTGTTTTTT. This codes for CSAPPAGNTGELFF.

This clonotype occurred many times. The chain joins TRBV20-1 to TRBJ2-5, with 9 bases aligning to TRBD1. The CDR3 covers 16 residues. The V gene's germline CDR1 is DFQATT and CDR2 SNEGSKA (reference sequence). Trimming removed 2 bases from V and 9 bases from J; junction bases left unmatched: 16. This CDR3 is CSARPTGGEISSAQYF. The CDR3, as DNA: TGCAGTGCTAGACCCACAGGGGGCGAGATCTCGTCGGCCCAGTACTTC.

V usage is TRBV18 and J usage is TRBJ1-1; a possible D gene is TRBD1 (5 bases). The V end lost 1 base, the J end lost 5 bases, and 14 bases lay between the germline ends. CDR1 is KGHSH and CDR2 is LQKENI in the germline V gene. The CDR3 has 15 residues. The CDR3 bases are TGTGCCAGCTCACCACAGGGGAGCGCGGCGACTGAAGCTTTCTTT. It encodes CASSPQGSAATEAFF.

There are many counts of this clonotype. V and J are TRBV2 and TRBJ2-2; the D gene is possibly TRBD1 (5 bases). V was pared by 6 bases and J by 6 bases, with 11 bases between. The germline V gene encodes CDR1 SNHLY and CDR2 FYNNEI. This CDR3 spans 13 amino acids. In DNA, the CDR3 is TGTGCCAGCAGGAGTTCAGGGCCCGGGGAGCTGTTTTTT. Encoded protein: CASRSSGPGELFF.

This clonotype was seen ten or more times. This chain links TRBV9 with TRBJ1-1; TRBD1 might be the D (5 bases). Germline assignment: CDR1 SGDLS and CDR2 YYNGEE. The CDR3 loop spans 18 amino acids. V was pared by 0 bases and J by 3 bases, with 21 bases between. The CDR3 DNA follows: TGTGCCAGCAGCGTAGCCGGGGGGATATTGCCGTCCGACACTGAAGCTTTCTTT. Amino acid sequence: CASSVAGGILPSDTEAFF.

This clonotype was seen more than once but under ten times. This chain joins TRBV20-1 and TRBJ1-5, with 7 bases that match TRBD1. Germline V gene lookup returns CDR1 DFQATT and CDR2 SNEGSKA (reference sequence). This CDR3 has 13 residues. V was clipped by 6 bases and J by 4 bases; unmatched bases: 6. The CDR3: CSAEPQGNQPQHF. The CDR3 DNA reads TGCAGTGCCGAGCCACAGGGGAATCAGCCCCAGCATTTT.

At least ten counts were recorded for this clonotype. The V call is TRBV7-9, the J call TRBJ1-1, with D perhaps TRBD1 (5 bases). Per germline, CDR1 SEHNR and CDR2 FQNEAQ (reference sequence). Trimming pared 3 bases from V and 7 bases from J, leaving 9 bases between. CDR3 size: 12 residues. CDR3 in DNA: TGTGCCAGCAGCTTTGACAGTATTGAAGCTTTCTTT. It codes for CASSFDSIEAFF.

This clonotype was seen a few times. The chain combines TRBV20-1 with TRBJ2-7, with 9 bases lining up with TRBD2. With V trimmed by 6 bases and J by 1 base, 10 bases remained unmatched. Germline loops: CDR1 DFQATT, CDR2 SNEGSKA (reference sequence). The CDR3 contains 15 residues. CDR3 amino acids: CSATRGGRGSYEQYF. CDR3 sequence (DNA): TGCAGTGCGACGAGAGGCGGGAGGGGGTCCTACGAGCAGTACTTC.

The table lists this clonotype with many counts. This chain links TRBV18 with TRBJ2-5, with a possible D match to TRBD2 (6 bases). The V end was cut by 10 bases, the J end by 4 bases, with 16 bases between. The CDR3 spans 13 residues. Germline loops: CDR1 KGHSH, CDR2 LQKENI. The CDR3 nucleotides read TGTGCCACCGCCCAACGGGGAGGAGAGACCCAGTACTTC. It translates to CATAQRGGETQYF.

This clonotype was recorded at least ten times. The V and J genes are TRBV11-2 and TRBJ2-5; 13 bases match TRBD2. Germline CDR1 SGHAT, CDR2 FQNNGV. The CDR3 runs to 15 residues. J gave up 6 bases and V 5 bases, and 6 bases lay outside the gene matches. The CDR3 sequence is CASSHTSGRAKTQYF. CDR3 bases: TGTGCCAGCAGCCACACTAGCGGGAGGGCCAAGACCCAGTACTTC.

This clonotype was seen a single time. The chain has TRBV6-2 or TRBV6-3 and TRBJ2-7, with D possibly TRBD1 on 6 matching bases. The V end lost 8 bases, the J end lost 2 bases, and 10 bases lay between the germline ends. The length of the CDR3 is 12 residues. Per germline, CDR1 MNHEY and CDR2 SVGEGT. The CDR3 DNA reads as TGTGCCAGCGCGGACAGACCCTACGAGCAGTACTTC. Translation gives CASADRPYEQYF.

With regard to this clonotype: This may arise from a read error, as a much more abundant clone is one base away. The chain links TRBV2 to TRBJ2-7, with 10 bases fitting TRBD1. The CDR3 sequence is 15 residues long. CDR1 and CDR2 from the germline V gene are SNHLY and FYNNEI. V shed 5 bases and J 6 bases; nucleotides not matched to a gene: 10. In nucleotides, the CDR3 is TGTGCCAGCAGTACCGGGACAGGGGTAAGCTGCGAGCAGTACTTC. Translating it yields CASSTGTGVSCEQYF.

This chain joins TRBV6-1 and TRBJ2-6; perhaps TRBD2 as D (5 bases). Germline CDR1 reads MNHNS; CDR2 reads SASEGT. CDR3 size: 16 residues. The germline V and J ends were trimmed by 6 bases and 2 bases, with 14 bases remaining between them. In DNA form, the CDR3 reads TGTGCCAGCAGAAAAACCGAGGGTACTGGGGCCAACGTCCTGACTTTC. It translates to CASRKTEGTGANVLTF.

The V gene is TRBV7-2, the J gene TRBJ1-3; D call uncertain. Germline V gene lookup returns CDR1 SGHTA and CDR2 FQGNSA. Trimming stripped 6 bases from V and 0 bases from J, with 6 bases between. The CDR3 extends over 13 amino acids. CDR3 sequence: CASSLLSGNTIYF. CDR3 DNA sequence: TGTGCCAGCAGTCTCCTCTCTGGAAACACCATATATTTT.

The chain has TRBV28 and TRBJ2-7, with TRBD1 matching 9 bases. Trimming removed 6 bases from V and 7 bases from J; junction bases left unmatched: 7. CDR3 length equals 13 residues. Germline CDR1 MDHEN, CDR2 SYDVKM. In DNA, the CDR3 is TGTGCCAGCAGGGCCGGGACAGGGTGGGAGCAGTACTTC. The encoded protein is CASRAGTGWEQYF. Combining the CDR3 with reference TRBV28 and TRBJ2-7 gives the whole variable domain DVKVTQSSRYLVKRTGEKVFLECVQDMDHENMFWYRQDPGLGLRLIYFSYDVKMKEKGDIPEGYSVSREKKERFSLILESASTNQTSMYLCASRAGTGWEQYFGPGTRLTVT.

Of note for this clonotype: A much larger clone differs by one base, so this may be a read error. This chain joins TRBV2 and TRBJ2-6; TRBD1 is a possible D gene (6 bases). Per the germline V gene, CDR1 is SNHLY and CDR2 is FYNNEI. CDR3 length: 15 residues. Trimming stripped 6 bases from V and 2 bases from J, with 11 bases between. The CDR3 loop is CASRFQGTGANVLTF. The CDR3 DNA sequence: TGTGCCAGCAGATTTCAGGGGACTGGGGCCAACGTCCTGACTTTC.

As DNA, the CDR3 is TGTGCCAGCAAGGGTGTAAACACAGATACGCAGTATTTT. This gives the protein CASKGVNTDTQYF. The J gene is TRBJ2-3, the V gene TRBV25-1; D uncertain. This CDR3 spans 13 amino acids. Germline CDR1 and CDR2: MGHDK and SYGVNS. The V end was cut by 7 bases, the J end by 2 bases, with 10 bases between.

V is TRBV18 and J is TRBJ2-7, with D perhaps matching TRBD2 (6 bases). Looked up from germline, CDR1 is KGHSH and CDR2 is LQKENI. Trimming took 1 base from V and 2 from J, leaving 12 bases between them. The CDR3 totals 15 residues. The CDR3 bases are TGTGCCAGCTCACCACGGGCGGGGAAACCCTACGAGCAGTACTTC. Translating it yields CASSPRAGKPYEQYF. Filled out from reference TRBV18 and TRBJ2-7, the complete variable domain reads NAGVMQNPRHLVRRRGQEARLRCSPMKGHSHVYWYRQLPEEGLKFMVYLQKENIIDESGMPKERFSAEFPKEGPSILRIQQVVRGDSAAYFCASSPRAGKPYEQYFGPGTRLTVT.